The next 9 T cell receptor beta chains were all read from a single sample in a study of spatial heterogeneity in lung cancer. From the 5' RACE reads, TCRdb called clonotypes with MiXCR, one entry per CDR3 protein. The sample yields about 48,000 distinct CDR3 sequences, over 4.5% seen once. The time point here: sample taken at primary tumor resection. Sequences were derived from PBMCs, sampled at surgery. Source of these receptors: a male donor with early-stage non-small cell lung cancer.

Many counts were recorded for this clonotype. This chain connects TRBV29-1 to TRBJ2-3; the D call may be TRBD1 or TRBD2 (6 bases each). Trimming cost V 0 bases and J 4 bases, with 17 bases left between them. Germline CDR1 is SQVTM and CDR2 is ANQGSEA. The CDR3 length is 16 residues. CDR3 in amino acids: CSVEDPTRRGADTQYF. CDR3 bases: TGCAGCGTTGAAGACCCTACCAGGAGGGGGGCAGATACGCAGTATTTT.

This clonotype was recorded many times. V gene TRBV28 combines with J gene TRBJ1-4, with a possible D match to TRBD1 (6 bases). Germline CDR1 MDHEN, CDR2 SYDVKM. The CDR3 spans 14 residues. The V and J ends lost 3 bases and 6 bases respectively, with 11 bases between them. The CDR3 DNA reads TGTGCCAGCAGTTTGGGGGCTTTGGATGAAAAACTGTTTTTT. Translating it yields CASSLGALDEKLFF.

This clonotype was recorded at least ten times. The chain links TRBV3-1 to TRBJ2-7, with TRBD1 matching over 9 bases. Trimming at V came to 4 bases and at J to 6 bases, leaving 10 bases not matched to a gene. The CDR3 has 15 amino acids. The germline V gene encodes CDR1 LGHDT and CDR2 YNNKEL (reference sequence). The chain's CDR3 is CASSPSAGQGFEQYF. In DNA, the CDR3 is TGTGCCAGCAGCCCATCCGCGGGACAGGGTTTCGAGCAGTACTTC.

The gene calls are TRBV28 and TRBJ2-7; D gene unclear. The CDR3 contains 11 residues. Trimming removed 5 bases at V and 6 bases at J, with 8 bases between. Germline V CDR1 and CDR2: MDHEN, SYDVKM. CDR3: CASSGPTEQYF. CDR3 coding DNA: TGTGCCAGCAGTGGACCCACCGAGCAGTACTTC.

This clonotype came up many times. V and J are TRBV5-4 and TRBJ2-7; D is perhaps TRBD1 (6 bases). V was clipped by 4 bases and J by 6 bases, with 8 bases between them. From germline, CDR1 is SGHNT and CDR2 YYREEE (reference sequence). The CDR3 extends over 11 amino acids. The CDR3 nucleotides read TGTGCCAGCAGCAGGGGGACCGAGCAGTACTTC. Protein: CASSRGTEQYF. Full variable domain (rest looked up from reference TRBV5-4 and TRBJ2-7): ETGVTQSPTHLIKTRGQQVTLRCSSQSGHNTVSWYQQALGQGPQFIFQYYREEENGRGNFPPRFSGLQFPNYSSELNVNALELDDSALYLCASSRGTEQYFGPGTRLTVT.

This clonotype has just a few counts. This chain links TRBV7-9 with TRBJ1-5; D is uncertain. Germline V gene data show CDR1 as SEHNR and CDR2 as FQNEAQ (reference sequence). Trimming took 3 bases from V and 4 from J, leaving 10 bases between them. This CDR3 spans 14 amino acids. The chain's CDR3 is CASSFGQANQPQHF. The CDR3 DNA reads TGTGCCAGCAGCTTCGGGCAGGCAAATCAGCCCCAGCATTTT.

The sample holds many counts of this clonotype. This chain joins TRBV7-8 and TRBJ2-3; D perhaps matches TRBD1 (6 bases). V lost 4 bases, J lost 6 bases, and 11 bases lay in between. Germline loops: CDR1 SGHVS, CDR2 FQNEAQ. This CDR3 region has 13 residues. The CDR3 bases are TGTGCCAGCAGCTCGAACAGGGTTGATACGCAGTATTTT. It translates to CASSSNRVDTQYF.

This clonotype was seen at least ten times. This chain joins TRBV14 and TRBJ2-3; 8 bases match TRBD2. V lost 0 bases and J lost 1; bases outside the gene matches: 6. The CDR3 is 17 residues long. Germline-derived CDR1 and CDR2 are SGHDN and FVKESK. CDR3 sequence (DNA): TGTGCCAGCAGCCAAGATCGCGGGAGGTCGGGCACAGATACGCAGTATTTT. This gives the protein CASSQDRGRSGTDTQYF.

This clonotype was seen ten or more times. V gene TRBV27 combines with J gene TRBJ2-7, with D possibly matching TRBD2 (7 bases). Germline V lookup: CDR1 MNHEY, CDR2 SMNVEV (reference sequence). The CDR3 runs to 13 residues. Trimming took off 3 bases at V and 10 bases at J, with 16 bases between the two ends. CDR3 sequence reads: CASSLGLRGLQYF. CDR3 coding DNA: TGTGCCAGCAGTTTGGGCCTCAGGGGACTACAGTACTTC.